This is a list of T cell receptor beta chains from one sample in a study of cytomegalovirus exposure and HLA in healthy donors. Measured with immunoSEQ multiplex PCR; TCRdb has only the in-frame clones, and not every one. The table shows 110,000 to 150,000 clones, with 80% occurring only once. Material: PBMCs. All receptors come from a male donor in good health and CMV-seronegative. Both conserved end residues are part of each CDR3. Fields, in order: clone size, J gene, D gene, CDR3 length, V gene, CDR3 DNA, CDR3 protein. A D gene is named only where the DNA matches it firmly. Expanded clones get a size class; other rows say once, few or many, or leave the size out.

abundance: .
j_gene: TRBJ1-2
d_gene: .
len: 13
v_gene: TRBV10-1
CDR3nt: TGCGCCAGCAGTGAGAGTGATGGGAGAGGCTACACCTTC
CDR3aa: CASSESDGRGYTF

abundance: few
j_gene: TRBJ2-2
d_gene: TRBD1
len: 16
v_gene: TRBV19
CDR3nt: TGTGCCAGTAGGATTTATGGGACAGCTAACACCGGGGAGCTGTTTTTT
CDR3aa: CASRIYGTANTGELFF

abundance: .
j_gene: TRBJ2-7
d_gene: TRBD1
len: 15
v_gene: TRBV27
CDR3nt: TGTGCCAGCAGATTCGAGGGACAGCCTAATCGAGAGCAGTACTTC
CDR3aa: CASRFEGQPNREQYF

abundance: .
j_gene: TRBJ1-2
d_gene: .
len: 14
v_gene: TRBV5-5
CDR3nt: TGTGCCAGCAGCTTGATCCCAGGACGGAGGAGCTACACCTTC
CDR3aa: CASSLIPGRRSYTF

abundance: .
j_gene: TRBJ2-7
d_gene: .
len: 12
v_gene: TRBV30
CDR3nt: TGTGCCTGGACGGACAGAGACTACGAGCAGTACTTC
CDR3aa: CAWTDRDYEQYF

abundance: once
j_gene: TRBJ2-3
d_gene: TRBD2
len: 16
v_gene: TRBV10-3
CDR3nt: TGTGCCATCAGTGAGGGGCTAGCGGGGATCACAGATACGCAGTATTTT
CDR3aa: CAISEGLAGITDTQYF

abundance: .
j_gene: TRBJ2-7
d_gene: TRBD1
len: 14
v_gene: TRBV7-2
CDR3nt: TGTGCCAGCAGTCGTGACAGGGCTCGGGGCGAGCAGTACTTC
CDR3aa: CASSRDRARGEQYF

abundance: .
j_gene: TRBJ2-7
d_gene: TRBD1
len: 15
v_gene: TRBV10-3
CDR3nt: TGTGCCATCAGTGGGGGACAGGGGGGCTCCTACGAGCAGTACTTC
CDR3aa: CAISGGQGGSYEQYF

abundance: .
j_gene: TRBJ1-2
d_gene: TRBD1
len: 14
v_gene: TRBV28
CDR3nt: TGTGCCAGCAGTTCCGGGACAGGGATCTATGGCTACACCTTC
CDR3aa: CASSSGTGIYGYTF

abundance: .
j_gene: TRBJ1-3
d_gene: .
len: 15
v_gene: TRBV14
CDR3nt: TGTGCCAGCAGCCAAGATAGGACATCAGGAAACACCATATATTTT
CDR3aa: CASSQDRTSGNTIYF

abundance: .
j_gene: TRBJ2-1
d_gene: TRBD2
len: 16
v_gene: TRBV4-1
CDR3nt: TGCGCCAGCAGCCAAGGCGGGGGGAACCCTGGCAATGAGCAGTTCTTC
CDR3aa: CASSQGGGNPGNEQFF

abundance: few
j_gene: TRBJ1-1
d_gene: .
len: 13
v_gene: TRBV10-2
CDR3nt: TGCGCCAGCAGTGGAGGGGGGGCTGGTGAAGCTTTCTTT
CDR3aa: CASSGGGAGEAFF

abundance: few
j_gene: TRBJ1-4
d_gene: .
len: 16
v_gene: TRBV9
CDR3nt: TGTGCCAGCAGCGTAGACGATGACAGGCCTAATGAAAAACTGTTTTTT
CDR3aa: CASSVDDDRPNEKLFF

abundance: .
j_gene: TRBJ2-7
d_gene: TRBD1
len: 14
v_gene: TRBV5-1
CDR3nt: TGCGCCAGCAGCTTGGGGACAGGGGTTTACGAGCAGTACTTC
CDR3aa: CASSLGTGVYEQYF

abundance: .
j_gene: TRBJ1-1
d_gene: TRBD1
len: 13
v_gene: TRBV7-2
CDR3nt: TGTGCCAGCAGCAGACAGGGGTCCACTGAAGCTTTCTTT
CDR3aa: CASSRQGSTEAFF

abundance: few
j_gene: TRBJ1-6
d_gene: .
len: 16
v_gene: TRBV28
CDR3nt: TGTGCCAGCAGGGGGGGGACGGCGTGGACTCAGGAACCCCTCCACTTT
CDR3aa: CASRGGTAWTQEPLHF

abundance: few
j_gene: TRBJ1-1
d_gene: .
len: 13
v_gene: TRBV5-1
CDR3nt: TGCGCCAGCAGCTTGGCGGGGAGGACTGAAGCTTTCTTT
CDR3aa: CASSLAGRTEAFF

abundance: .
j_gene: TRBJ2-7
d_gene: TRBD1
len: 14
v_gene: TRBV28
CDR3nt: TGTGCCAGCAGTTGGAACAGGGGGCAAGGCGAGCAGTACTTC
CDR3aa: CASSWNRGQGEQYF

abundance: .
j_gene: TRBJ1-2
d_gene: TRBD1
len: 12
v_gene: TRBV28
CDR3nt: TGTGCCAGCAGTTACGACAGGGGCGGCTACACCTTC
CDR3aa: CASSYDRGGYTF

abundance: .
j_gene: TRBJ1-2
d_gene: .
len: 14
v_gene: TRBV28
CDR3nt: TGTGCCAGCACCACGGGGGGCATGGGGGGTGGCTACACCTTC
CDR3aa: CASTTGGMGGGYTF

abundance: once
j_gene: TRBJ1-2
d_gene: .
len: 14
v_gene: TRBV27
CDR3nt: TGTGCCAGCAGTTTCCGCGGGGGTAAGGCCGGCTACACCTTC
CDR3aa: CASSFRGGKAGYTF

abundance: .
j_gene: TRBJ1-1
d_gene: .
len: 15
v_gene: TRBV7-2
CDR3nt: TGTGCCAGCAGCTTAGTCTCCGGTGTTGGCACTGAAGCTTTCTTT
CDR3aa: CASSLVSGVGTEAFF

abundance: .
j_gene: TRBJ1-1
d_gene: TRBD1
len: 18
v_gene: TRBV4-1
CDR3nt: TGCGCCAGCAGCCAAGATCGTACAGGGGGTGGGATGAACACTGAAGCTTTCTTT
CDR3aa: CASSQDRTGGGMNTEAFF

abundance: .
j_gene: TRBJ2-3
d_gene: .
len: 15
v_gene: TRBV2
CDR3nt: TGTGCCAGCAGTGAGGAACGGAGCACCCTCAATGCGCAGTATTTT
CDR3aa: CASSEERSTLNAQYF

abundance: .
j_gene: TRBJ1-1
d_gene: TRBD1
len: 17
v_gene: TRBV4-1
CDR3nt: TGCGCCAGCAGCCAAGATGGGACAGGGTCGAAGAACACTGAAGCTTTCTTT
CDR3aa: CASSQDGTGSKNTEAFF

abundance: .
j_gene: TRBJ1-5
d_gene: .
len: 12
v_gene: TRBV7-9
CDR3nt: TGTGCCAGCAGCGAGGGAGTTCAGCCCCAGCATTTT
CDR3aa: CASSEGVQPQHF

abundance: .
j_gene: TRBJ1-1
d_gene: .
len: 13
v_gene: TRBV7-9
CDR3nt: TGTGCCAGCAGCGGCCCCCGAGGGCCAGAAGCTTTCTTT
CDR3aa: CASSGPRGPEAFF

abundance: .
j_gene: TRBJ1-1
d_gene: TRBD1
len: 15
v_gene: TRBV29-1
CDR3nt: TGCAGCGTCGGGACAGGGTGGGGAATGAACACTGAAGCTTTCTTT
CDR3aa: CSVGTGWGMNTEAFF

abundance: .
j_gene: TRBJ2-1
d_gene: TRBD2
len: 14
v_gene: TRBV5-1
CDR3nt: TGCGCCAGCAGCTCGGCAGGACTAGCGAAGGAGCAGTTCTTC
CDR3aa: CASSSAGLAKEQFF